This T cell receptor beta chain was sequenced in a study of T cell responses to AZD1222 COVID-19 vaccine. In its sample, this clone was seen a few times. The table came from immunoSEQ multiplex PCR; TCRdb's copy has only in-frame clones and leaves some out. This table holds more than 150,000 clones, just under 90% found once. The CDR3 runs to 15 residues. V was clipped by 1 base and J by 8 bases, with 15 bases between them. The germline V gene has CDR1 LGHNA and CDR2 YNFKEQ. The clonotype comes from an adult in good health. J is TRBJ2-1 and V is TRBV4-2; no clear D. Source: peripheral blood, taken on day 0 of AZD1222 vaccination. This CDR3 is CASSQVSSPGHEQFF. The CDR3, as DNA: TGTGCCAGCAGCCAAGTGAGCTCACCGGGCCATGAGCAGTTCTTC.